This T cell receptor beta chain is from a study of siplizumab effects on memory and regulatory T cells. Findings and limits, study-wide: Apparently key alloresponse contributors, naive T cells also seemed more diverse than memory cells. Significantly reduced by siplizumab was the cumulative frequency of alloreactive sequences, namely those traceable to unstimulated CD4+ memory cells.

Per-sample assaying covered 95,000 to 100,000 TCR templates. Profiling relied on immunoSEQ multiplex PCR, and the TCRdb table lists in-frame clones only, not all of them. This sample has tens of thousands of clones, with 93% found just once. This CDR3 is built from 15 residues. The V gene end was trimmed by 5 bases and the J gene end by 1 base; junction bases not matched to a gene: 5. Germline V gene data show CDR1 as SGHAT and CDR2 as FQNNGV. A remark on this clone: Its specificity is unknown.

Material for sequencing was CD8+ T cells sorted from blood. The sequence came from a human donor in good health. This chain links TRBV11-2 with TRBJ2-7; the match to TRBD1 covers 10 bases. CDR3 bases: TGTGCCAGCAGCCAAGGACAGGGGGTATCCTACGAGCAGTACTTC. This codes for CASSQGQGVSYEQYF.